In its sample, the clone carrying this TCR beta chain was seen many times. What it recognizes is unknown. This sample is drawn from a study of Graves' ophthalmopathy and Graves' hyperthyroidism. Study observations and caveats: Among expanded thyroid clonotypes above 0.001 frequency, most also occurred in blood. Sensitivity of 55% to 71% and specificity of approximately 72% were achieved by the model that predicted ophthalmopathy progression.

RNA transcripts provided the template for amplifying TCR beta CDR3 regions. Investigators did first-round RT-PCR with HTBI primers, then second-round multiplex PCR. TCRdb redid the calling of the multiplex PCR reads with MiXCR, one entry per CDR3 protein. The sample lists hundreds of thousands of distinct CDR3 sequences; roughly 40% were seen once. Patients were excluded if they had other autoimmune diseases or uncontrolled infections, and likewise if pregnancy or lactation applied. PBMCs came from 10 ml of fresh peripheral blood. Per the germline V gene, CDR1 is SGHAT and CDR2 is FQNNGV. Trimming removed 4 bases at V and 4 bases at J, with 5 bases between. The CDR3 is 11 residues long.

This receptor was taken from an adult man with Graves' ophthalmopathy. The rearrangement joins TRBV11-2 to TRBJ2-7; D is undetermined. Sequenced input: peripheral blood. CDR3 bases: TGTGCCAGCAGCTCGAAATACGAGCAGTACTTC. Encoded protein: CASSSKYEQYF.